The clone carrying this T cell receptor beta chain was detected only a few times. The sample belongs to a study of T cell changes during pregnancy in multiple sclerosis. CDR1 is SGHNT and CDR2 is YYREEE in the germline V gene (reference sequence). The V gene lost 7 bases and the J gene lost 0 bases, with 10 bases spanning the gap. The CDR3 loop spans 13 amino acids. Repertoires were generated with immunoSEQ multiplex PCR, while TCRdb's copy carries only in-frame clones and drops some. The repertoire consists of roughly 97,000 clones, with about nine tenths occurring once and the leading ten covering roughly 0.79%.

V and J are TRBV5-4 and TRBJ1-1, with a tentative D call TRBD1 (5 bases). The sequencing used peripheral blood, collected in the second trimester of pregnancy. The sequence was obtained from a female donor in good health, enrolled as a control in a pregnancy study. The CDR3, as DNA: TGTGCCAGCTCAGGAGGGGTGAACACTGAAGCTTTCTTT. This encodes CASSGGVNTEAFF.